The rows below give T cell receptor beta chains drawn from one sample of a study of OX40 agonist ivuxolimab in advanced cancers. Assay used: immunoSEQ multiplex PCR; TCRdb lists only in-frame clones, some missing. The table lists roughly 60,000 clones, approximately 79% of them singletons. The sample was CD4+ or CD8+ T cells sorted from blood, taken in a trial of the OX40 agonist ivuxolimab. The receptor source for this set is an adult with an advanced solid tumor such as melanoma, head and neck, liver or kidney cancer. Each CDR3 is given with its conserved first and last residue. D genes are given only for firm matches. Clone size appears in some rows only: once, few, many, or a class for an expanded clone.

size,D,V,J,CDR3,DNA
.,TRBD1,TRBV5-6,TRBJ1-1,CASSPDRGQGRTFF,TGTGCCAGCAGCCCCGACAGGGGGCAAGGTCGCACTTTCTTT
.,.,TRBV6-1,TRBJ1-2,CASSEGRVTGYTF,TGTGCCAGCAGTGAAGGCAGGGTTACTGGCTACACCTTC
once,TRBD2,TRBV19,TRBJ2-1,CASTTTSGSYNEQFF,TGTGCCAGTACCACTACTAGCGGCTCCTACAATGAGCAGTTCTTC
.,.,TRBV14,TRBJ1-2,CASSQERLAGWDGYTF,TGTGCCAGCAGCCAAGAAAGGCTAGCAGGGTGGGATGGCTACACCTTC
.,TRBD1,TRBV6-5,TRBJ1-3,CASSYSGDSFGNTIYF,TGTGCCAGCAGTTACTCAGGGGACAGTTTTGGAAACACCATATATTTT
once,TRBD2,TRBV19,TRBJ2-7,CASSSEGTSGSYEQYF,TGTGCCAGTAGTTCGGAGGGGACTAGCGGGAGCTACGAGCAGTACTTC
.,TRBD1,TRBV27,TRBJ1-5,CASSLQTGGNQPQHF,TGTGCCAGCAGTTTACAAACAGGGGGCAATCAGCCCCAGCATTTT
.,.,TRBV10-1,TRBJ2-4,CASSESRGLAKNIQYF,TGCGCCAGCAGTGAGTCGAGGGGCTTAGCCAAAAACATTCAGTACTTC
.,.,TRBV7-9,TRBJ2-7,CASSPGISLSYEQYF,TGTGCCAGCAGCCCAGGGATATCGTTGTCCTACGAGCAGTACTTC
.,.,TRBV6-5,TRBJ2-2,CASGRGMSGELFF,TGTGCCAGCGGACGGGGAATGAGCGGGGAGCTGTTTTTT
.,TRBD2,TRBV6-1,TRBJ2-7,CASSVAGARARRYF,TGTGCCAGCAGTGTAGCGGGCGCCCGTGCTCGTCGGTACTTC